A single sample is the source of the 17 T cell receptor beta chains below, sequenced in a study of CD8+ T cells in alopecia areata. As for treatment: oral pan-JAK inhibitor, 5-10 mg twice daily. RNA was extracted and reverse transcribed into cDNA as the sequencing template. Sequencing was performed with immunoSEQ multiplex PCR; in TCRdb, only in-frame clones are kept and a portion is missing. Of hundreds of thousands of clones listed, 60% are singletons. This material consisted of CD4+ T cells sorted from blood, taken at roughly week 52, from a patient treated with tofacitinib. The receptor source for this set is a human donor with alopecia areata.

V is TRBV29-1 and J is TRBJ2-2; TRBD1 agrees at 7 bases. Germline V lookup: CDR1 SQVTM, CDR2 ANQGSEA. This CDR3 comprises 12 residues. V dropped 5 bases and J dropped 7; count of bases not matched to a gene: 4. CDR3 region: CSVSNRGGELFF. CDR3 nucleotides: TGCAGCGTTTCAAACAGGGGCGGGGAGCTGTTTTTT.

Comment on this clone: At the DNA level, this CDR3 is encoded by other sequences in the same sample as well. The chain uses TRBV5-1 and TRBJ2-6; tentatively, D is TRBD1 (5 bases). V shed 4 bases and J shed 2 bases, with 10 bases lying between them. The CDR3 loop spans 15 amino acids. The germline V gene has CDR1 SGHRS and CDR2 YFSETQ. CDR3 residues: CASSPDRAGANVLTF. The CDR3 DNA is TGCGCCAGCAGCCCTGACAGAGCTGGGGCCAACGTCCTGACTTTC.

CDR3 DNA: TGTGCCAGCAGCTTAACCAGGGGGCCTGGCTATGGCTACACCTTC. Encoded protein: CASSLTRGPGYGYTF. This chain uses TRBV7-3 with TRBJ1-2; TRBD1 matches 8 bases. The CDR3 is 15 residues long. Germline CDR1 and CDR2: SGHTA and FQGTGA. The V gene end was trimmed by 0 bases and the J gene end by 4 bases; junction bases not matched to a gene: 4.

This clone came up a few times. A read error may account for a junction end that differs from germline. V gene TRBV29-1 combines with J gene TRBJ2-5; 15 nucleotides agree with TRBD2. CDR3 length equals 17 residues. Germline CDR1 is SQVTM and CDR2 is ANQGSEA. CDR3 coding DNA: TGCAGCGCTGAAGGGACTAGCGGGGGGTACGAGCAAGAGACCCAGTACTTC. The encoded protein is CSAEGTSGGYEQETQYF.

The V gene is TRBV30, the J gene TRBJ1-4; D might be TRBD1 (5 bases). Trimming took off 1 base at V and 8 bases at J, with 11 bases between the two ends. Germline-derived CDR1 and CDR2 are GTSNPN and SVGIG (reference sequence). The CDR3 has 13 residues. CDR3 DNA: TGTGCCTGGAGTGCGTCAGGGCACGAAAAACTGTTTTTT. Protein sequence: CAWSASGHEKLFF.

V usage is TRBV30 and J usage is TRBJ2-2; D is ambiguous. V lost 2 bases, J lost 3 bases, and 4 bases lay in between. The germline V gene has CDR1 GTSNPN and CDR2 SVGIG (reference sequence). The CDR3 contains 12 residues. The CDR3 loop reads CAWSRDTGELFF. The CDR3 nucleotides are TGTGCCTGGAGTAGAGACACCGGGGAGCTGTTTTTT. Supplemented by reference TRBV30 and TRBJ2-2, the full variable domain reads SQTIHQWPATLVQPVGSPLSLECTVEGTSNPNLYWYRQAAGRGLQLLFYSVGIGQISSEVPQNLSASRPQDRQFILSSKKLLLSDSGFYLCAWSRDTGELFFGEGSRLTVL.

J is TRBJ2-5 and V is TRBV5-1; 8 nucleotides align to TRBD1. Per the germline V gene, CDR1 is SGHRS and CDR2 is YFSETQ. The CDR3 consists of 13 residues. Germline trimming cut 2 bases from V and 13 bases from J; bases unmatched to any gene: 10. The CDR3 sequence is CASSFGTGLDRYF. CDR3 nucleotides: TGCGCCAGCAGCTTCGGGACAGGTTTAGACCGGTACTTC. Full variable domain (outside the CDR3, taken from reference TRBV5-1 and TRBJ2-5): KAGVTQTPRYLIKTRGQQVTLSCSPISGHRSVSWYQQTPGQGLQFLFEYFSETQRNKGNFPGRFSGRQFSNSRSEMNVSTLELGDSALYLCASSFGTGLDRYFGPGTRLLVL.

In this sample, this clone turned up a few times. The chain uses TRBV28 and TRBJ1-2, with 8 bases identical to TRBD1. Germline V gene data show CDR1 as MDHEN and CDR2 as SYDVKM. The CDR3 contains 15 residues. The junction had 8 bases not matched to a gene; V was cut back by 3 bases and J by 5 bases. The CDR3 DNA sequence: TGTGCCAGCAGTTTTCCACGACAGGGGAAGTATGGCTACACCTTC. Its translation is CASSFPRQGKYGYTF.

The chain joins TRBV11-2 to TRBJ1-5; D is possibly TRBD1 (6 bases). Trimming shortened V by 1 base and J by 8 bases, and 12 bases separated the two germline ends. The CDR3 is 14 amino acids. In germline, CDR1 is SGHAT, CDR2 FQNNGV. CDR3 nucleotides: TGTGCCAGCAGCTTAGGGGGGGGCAAAGAGCCCCAGCATTTT. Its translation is CASSLGGGKEPQHF.

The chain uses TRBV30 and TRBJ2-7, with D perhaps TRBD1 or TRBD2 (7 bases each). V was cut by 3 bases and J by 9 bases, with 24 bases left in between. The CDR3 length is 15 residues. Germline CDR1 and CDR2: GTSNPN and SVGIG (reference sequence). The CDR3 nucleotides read TGTGCCTGGAGGAAGCGGGAAGGGGGCGAAGTAAGGCAGTACTTC. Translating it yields CAWRKREGGEVRQYF.

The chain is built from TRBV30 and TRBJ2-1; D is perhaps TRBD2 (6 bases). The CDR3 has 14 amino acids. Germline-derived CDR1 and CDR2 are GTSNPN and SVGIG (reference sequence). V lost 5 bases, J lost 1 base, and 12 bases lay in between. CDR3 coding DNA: TGTGCCTGGTCAGCGGGTAGGTCCTACAATGAGCAGTTCTTC. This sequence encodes CAWSAGRSYNEQFF.

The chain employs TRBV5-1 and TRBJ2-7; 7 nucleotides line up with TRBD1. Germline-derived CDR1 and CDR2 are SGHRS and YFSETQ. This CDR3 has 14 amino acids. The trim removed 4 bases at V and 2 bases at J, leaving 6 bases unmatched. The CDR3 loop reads CASSVRQGPYEQYF. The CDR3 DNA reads TGCGCCAGCAGCGTCCGACAGGGTCCCTACGAGCAGTACTTC. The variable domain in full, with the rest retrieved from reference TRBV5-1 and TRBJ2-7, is KAGVTQTPRYLIKTRGQQVTLSCSPISGHRSVSWYQQTPGQGLQFLFEYFSETQRNKGNFPGRFSGRQFSNSRSEMNVSTLELGDSALYLCASSVRQGPYEQYFGPGTRLTVT.

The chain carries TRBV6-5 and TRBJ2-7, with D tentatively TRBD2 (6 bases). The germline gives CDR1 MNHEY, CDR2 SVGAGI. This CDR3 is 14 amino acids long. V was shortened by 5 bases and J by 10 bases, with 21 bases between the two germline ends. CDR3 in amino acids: CASSETRLVPEQYF. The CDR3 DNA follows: TGTGCCAGCAGTGAAACCCGACTAGTTCCGGAACAGTACTTC.

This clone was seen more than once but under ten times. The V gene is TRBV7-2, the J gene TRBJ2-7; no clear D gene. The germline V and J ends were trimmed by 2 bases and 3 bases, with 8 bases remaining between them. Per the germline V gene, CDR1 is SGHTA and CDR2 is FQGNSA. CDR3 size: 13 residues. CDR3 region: CASSLSQSYEQYF. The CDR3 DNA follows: TGTGCCAGCAGCTTATCACAGAGCTACGAGCAGTACTTC.

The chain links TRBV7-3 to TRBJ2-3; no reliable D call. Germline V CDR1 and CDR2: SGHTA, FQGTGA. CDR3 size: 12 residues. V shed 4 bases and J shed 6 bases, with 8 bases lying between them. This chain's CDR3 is CASSSRSDTQYF. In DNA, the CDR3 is TGTGCCAGCAGCTCCAGGTCGGATACGCAGTATTTT.

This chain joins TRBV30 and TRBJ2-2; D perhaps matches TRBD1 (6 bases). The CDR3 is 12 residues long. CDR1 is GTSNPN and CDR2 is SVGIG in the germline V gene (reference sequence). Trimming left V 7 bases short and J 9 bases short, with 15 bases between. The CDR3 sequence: CAYRQAHRELFF. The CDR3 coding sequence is TGTGCCTACAGACAGGCTCACCGGGAGCTGTTTTTT.

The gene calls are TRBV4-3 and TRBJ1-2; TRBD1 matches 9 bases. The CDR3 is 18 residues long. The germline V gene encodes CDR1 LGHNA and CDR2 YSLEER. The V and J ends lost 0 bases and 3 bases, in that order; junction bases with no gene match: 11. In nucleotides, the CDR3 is TGCGCCAGCAGCCAAGATCTGCCGCACAGGGGGCTTGACTATGGCTACACCTTC. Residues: CASSQDLPHRGLDYGYTF.